The sequence of this T cell receptor beta chain was determined in a study of read filtering for tumor transcriptome and immune sequencing. Overall study findings and caveats: The CD138-negative fraction was mixed bone marrow immune cells, not pure T cells.

This clonotype was seen ten or more times. Its antigen is still unknown. CDR3 size: 14 residues. The germline V and J ends were trimmed by 4 bases and 8 bases, with 14 bases remaining between them. Germline V CDR1 and CDR2: MNHEY, SVGAGI. This library used roughly 400 ng RNA and molecular barcoded adaptors spanning alpha/delta and beta/gamma chains. TCRdb recomputed calls from the reads with MiXCR, one row per CDR3 protein. The repertoire holds about 30,000 distinct CDR3 sequences, with about a fifth as singletons. The chain recombines TRBV6-5 with TRBJ1-4; D is unresolved. The specimen was a population of CD138-negative cells sorted from bone marrow. The sequence came from a donor at least 40 years old with multiple myeloma. CDR3 protein: CASSFGVQNEKLFF. CDR3 in DNA: TGTGCCAGCAGTTTTGGGGTTCAGAACGAAAAACTGTTTTTT.